Listed here are 22 T cell receptor beta chains from one sample, sequenced in a study of siplizumab effects on memory and regulatory T cells. Repertoires were generated with immunoSEQ multiplex PCR, while TCRdb's copy carries only in-frame clones and drops some. This table has tens of thousands of clones, less than 85% appearing once. Sequencing input: memory CD4+ T cells sorted from blood. The source of these receptors is a human donor in good health.

The chain uses TRBV6-6 and TRBJ2-1; 10 bases line up with TRBD2. The CDR3 totals 15 residues. CDR1 is MNHNY and CDR2 is SVGAGI in the germline V gene (reference sequence). Germline trimming cut 8 bases from V and 4 bases from J; bases unmatched to any gene: 8. DNA for the CDR3: TGTGCCAGCGGCATCGAGCGGGGGGGGTACAATGAGCAGTTCTTC. It is translated as CASGIERGGYNEQFF.

The chain couples TRBV6-1 to TRBJ2-5; 7 bases are shared with TRBD2. Trimming at V came to 2 bases and at J to 0 bases, leaving 9 bases not matched to a gene. CDR1 is MNHNS and CDR2 is SASEGT in the germline V gene. The CDR3 length is 17 residues. The CDR3 sequence is CASSELRVGGYQETQYF. The CDR3 coding sequence is TGTGCCAGCAGTGAATTGCGTGTCGGGGGGTACCAAGAGACCCAGTACTTC.

CDR3 region: CAWSGGSNQPQHF. DNA for the CDR3: TGTGCCTGGAGTGGCGGTAGCAATCAGCCCCAGCATTTT. The chain employs TRBV30 and TRBJ1-5; D unclear. Trimming took 1 base from V and 0 from J, leaving 4 bases between them. The CDR3 is 13 amino acids. Germline V gene data show CDR1 as GTSNPN and CDR2 as SVGIG (reference sequence).

The V call is TRBV12-5, the J call TRBJ2-3; D call uncertain. This CDR3 has 11 residues. Germline V gene sequence: CDR1 LGHNT, CDR2 FRNRAP. Trimming cost V 6 bases and J 5 bases, with 6 bases left between them. The CDR3 DNA sequence: TGTGCTAGTGGGACGGGAGATACGCAGTATTTT. Translated, it gives CASGTGDTQYF.

This clone was seen more than once but under ten times. The chain links TRBV6-1 to TRBJ2-5, with D perhaps TRBD1 (5 bases). The CDR3 has 12 amino acids. Germline loops: CDR1 MNHNS, CDR2 SASEGT. V shed 3 bases and J shed 7 bases, with 9 bases lying between them. CDR3 sequence reads: CASSDTGRTQYF. CDR3 DNA: TGTGCCAGCAGTGACACAGGCCGGACCCAGTACTTC.

The chain has TRBV15 and TRBJ2-7; 7 bases fit TRBD1. The CDR3 extends over 14 amino acids. CDR1 and CDR2 (germline): LNHNV, YYDKDF (reference sequence). J lost 1 base, V lost 0 bases, and 0 bases had no gene match. In DNA form, the CDR3 reads TGTGCCACCAGCAGAGACAGGGGGTCCTACGAGCAGTACTTC. Protein product: CATSRDRGSYEQYF.

The gene calls are TRBV28 and TRBJ2-7; D is unresolved. Trimming took 4 bases from V and 2 from J, leaving 12 bases between them. The CDR3 totals 14 residues. The germline V gene encodes CDR1 MDHEN and CDR2 SYDVKM. As DNA, the CDR3 is TGTGCCAGCAGTTCGTCCCTGGGGACCTACGAGCAGTACTTC. This gives the protein CASSSSLGTYEQYF.

The gene calls are TRBV5-1 and TRBJ2-3; the D gene could be TRBD1 or TRBD2 (5 bases each). V gave up 2 bases and J gave up 1 base, with 11 bases separating them. The germline gives CDR1 SGHRS, CDR2 YFSETQ. CDR3 length: 15 residues. CDR3 sequence: CASSLDWGRTDTQYF. The DNA for the CDR3 is TGCGCCAGCAGCTTAGACTGGGGACGCACAGATACGCAGTATTTT.

This chain joins TRBV7-9 and TRBJ2-7; 8 bases are a match to TRBD1. Trimming removed 5 bases from V and 5 bases from J; junction bases left unmatched: 11. This CDR3 is built from 15 residues. Germline values: CDR1 SEHNR, CDR2 FQNEAQ (reference sequence). CDR3 protein: CASSPSGQATNEQYF. The DNA of the CDR3 is TGTGCCAGCAGCCCATCGGGACAGGCGACGAACGAGCAGTACTTC. Full variable domain (missing parts from reference TRBV7-9 and TRBJ2-7): DTGVSQNPRHKITKRGQNVTFRCDPISEHNRLYWYRQTLGQGPEFLTYFQNEAQLEKSRLLSDRFSAERPKGSFSTLEIQRTEQGDSAMYLCASSPSGQATNEQYFGPGTRLTVT.

The sample holds one count of this clone. The rearrangement links TRBV9 to TRBJ1-5; tentative D call: TRBD1 (5 bases). Looked up from germline, CDR1 is SGDLS and CDR2 is YYNGEE. The CDR3 is 14 residues long. Deletions cut 0 bases from V and 6 bases from J, with 10 bases between. CDR3 in amino acids: CASSVGQSGQPQHF. CDR3 coding DNA: TGTGCCAGCAGCGTAGGACAGTCCGGTCAGCCCCAGCATTTT. The variable domain in full, with the rest retrieved from reference TRBV9 and TRBJ1-5, is DSGVTQTPKHLITATGQRVTLRCSPRSGDLSVYWYQQSLDQGLQFLIQYYNGEERAKGNILERFSAQQFPDLHSELNLSSLELGDSALYFCASSVGQSGQPQHFGDGTRLSIL.

Of note for this clone: The same CDR3 arises from other DNA sequences in this sample as well. The chain links TRBV7-9 to TRBJ2-3, with a tentative D call TRBD2 (5 bases). V dropped 5 bases and J dropped 2 bases, with 8 bases sitting between them. Germline V gives CDR1 SEHNR, CDR2 FQNEAQ (reference sequence). CDR3 length: 13 residues. The CDR3 bases are TGTGCCAGCAGCCCGGGGTCCACAGATACGCAGTATTTT. The encoded protein is CASSPGSTDTQYF. Combining the CDR3 with reference TRBV7-9 and TRBJ2-3 gives the whole variable domain DTGVSQNPRHKITKRGQNVTFRCDPISEHNRLYWYRQTLGQGPEFLTYFQNEAQLEKSRLLSDRFSAERPKGSFSTLEIQRTEQGDSAMYLCASSPGSTDTQYFGPGTRLTVL.

V gene TRBV19 combines with J gene TRBJ1-5, with no clear D. CDR1 is LNHDA and CDR2 is SQIVND in the germline V gene (reference sequence). CDR3 length equals 15 residues. V lost 3 bases, J lost 3 bases, and 12 bases lay in between. The CDR3 nucleotides read TGTGCCAGTAGTATTCGGCAGTCGATCAATCAGCCCCAGCATTTT. Translated: CASSIRQSINQPQHF.

The chain is built from TRBV5-1 and TRBJ1-1; no clear D. The CDR3 is 15 residues long. The V end was cut by 2 bases, the J end by 1 base, with 12 bases between. CDR1 is SGHRS, CDR2 YFSETQ, per germline. The CDR3 nucleotides read TGCGCCAGCAGCTTTGGCTTTGGTTGGAACACTGAAGCTTTCTTT. It codes for CASSFGFGWNTEAFF.

In DNA form, the CDR3 reads TGTGCCTGGAGAGACCCTAGCGGGAGCCAAGAGACCCAGTACTTC. It translates to CAWRDPSGSQETQYF. The rearrangement uses TRBV30 and TRBJ2-5; TRBD2 agrees at 10 bases. Looked up from germline, CDR1 is GTSNPN and CDR2 is SVGIG (reference sequence). With V trimmed by 3 bases and J by 1 base, 5 bases remained unmatched. The CDR3 consists of 15 residues.

V and J are TRBV29-1 and TRBJ2-7; D is perhaps TRBD1 (6 bases). From germline, CDR1 is SQVTM and CDR2 ANQGSEA. This CDR3 has 12 residues. Trimming left V 4 bases short and J 0 bases short, with 7 bases between. CDR3 residues: CSVVQGSYEQYF. The CDR3 coding sequence is TGCAGCGTTGTACAGGGCTCCTACGAGCAGTACTTC.

This rearrangement joins TRBV18 to TRBJ1-2; a possible D gene is TRBD1 (5 bases). Germline V gene sequence: CDR1 KGHSH, CDR2 LQKENI. V lost 3 bases to trimming and J lost 5 bases, with 13 bases between them. This CDR3 has 14 residues. This CDR3 reads CASSPPGLVYGYTF. The CDR3 nucleotides are TGTGCCAGCTCACCTCCGGGACTCGTTTATGGCTACACCTTC. Using reference TRBV18 and TRBJ1-2 for the parts outside the CDR3, the full variable domain is NAGVMQNPRHLVRRRGQEARLRCSPMKGHSHVYWYRQLPEEGLKFMVYLQKENIIDESGMPKERFSAEFPKEGPSILRIQQVVRGDSAAYFCASSPPGLVYGYTFGSGTRLTVV.

The chain uses TRBV2 and TRBJ2-1, with D perhaps matching TRBD1 (5 bases). Germline-derived CDR1 and CDR2 are SNHLY and FYNNEI. The V end lost 6 bases, the J end lost 10 bases, and 16 bases lay between the germline ends. CDR3 length: 13 residues. CDR3 coding DNA: TGTGCCAGCAGAATACTGGACATCTCGGAGCAGTTCTTC. It specifies CASRILDISEQFF. Full variable domain (missing parts from reference TRBV2 and TRBJ2-1): EPEVTQTPSHQVTQMGQEVILRCVPISNHLYFYWYRQILGQKVEFLVSFYNNEISEKSEIFDDQFSVERPDGSNFTLKIRSTKLEDSAMYFCASRILDISEQFFGPGTRLTVL.

The chain recombines TRBV6-5 with TRBJ2-2, with D unclear. Trimming stripped 3 bases from V and 4 bases from J, with 9 bases between. The CDR3 length is 14 residues. Germline values: CDR1 MNHEY, CDR2 SVGAGI. CDR3 residues: CASSYRDGTGELFF. CDR3 coding DNA: TGTGCCAGCAGTTATCGCGACGGCACCGGGGAGCTGTTTTTT.

The chain joins TRBV6-6 to TRBJ1-1, with TRBD1 matching over 7 bases. V shed 0 bases and J 5 bases; nucleotides not matched to a gene: 3. The CDR3 sequence is 14 residues long. Germline CDR1 reads MNHNY; CDR2 reads SVGAGI (reference sequence). The CDR3 DNA is TGTGCCAGCAGTTACTCCGGGACAGAAACTGAAGCTTTCTTT. Its translation is CASSYSGTETEAFF.

This clone came up a few times. The gene calls are TRBV20-1 and TRBJ2-7; no clear D gene. The V end was cut by 6 bases, the J end by 2 bases, with 8 bases between. This CDR3 is 11 amino acids long. Germline V gene sequence: CDR1 DFQATT, CDR2 SNEGSKA (reference sequence). The CDR3 protein is CSAPGPYEQYF. DNA of the CDR3: TGCAGTGCCCCCGGCCCCTACGAGCAGTACTTC.

This sequence joins TRBV9 and TRBJ1-1; D gene ambiguous. The germline V gene encodes CDR1 SGDLS and CDR2 YYNGEE. The V end lost 4 bases, the J end lost 0 bases, and 13 bases lay between the germline ends. This CDR3 is built from 15 residues. CDR3 coding DNA: TGTGCCAGCAGCCCCCGGACGGATATGAACACTGAAGCTTTCTTT. Amino acids: CASSPRTDMNTEAFF.

The chain combines TRBV5-4 with TRBJ1-4; TRBD1 might be the D (5 bases). This CDR3 spans 13 amino acids. V shed 1 base and J shed 6 bases, with 7 bases lying between them. Germline CDR1 SGHNT, CDR2 YYREEE (reference sequence). CDR3 amino acids: CASSLQTDEKLFF. DNA for the CDR3: TGTGCCAGCAGCTTGCAGACAGATGAAAAACTGTTTTTT. Based on the CDR3 plus reference TRBV5-4 and TRBJ1-4, the full variable domain is ETGVTQSPTHLIKTRGQQVTLRCSSQSGHNTVSWYQQALGQGPQFIFQYYREEENGRGNFPPRFSGLQFPNYSSELNVNALELDDSALYLCASSLQTDEKLFFGSGTQLSVL.